This T cell receptor beta chain was observed in a study of blood T cell repertoires in COVID-19 (dated by TCRdb to about 2020). With regard to the full study: Collaborator samples came from the United States, Italy and Spain and covered acute and convalescent phases of COVID-19. The prospective study material was composed of cDNA or gDNA derived from T cells, B-cell-depleted T cells, or PBMCs. Subjects who had been exposed to COVID-19, were actively infected with it, or had recovered from it provided the deeply sampled blood TCRbeta repertoires that made up the dataset. The repertoires were released in a freely available public database meant as a resource for research on the immune response to SARS-CoV-2. Samples were obtained from the ongoing ImmuneRACE study (first 160 participants) and from 1,254 subjects provided by 6 global collaborators. Nearly every sample came with metadata listing a de-identified subject ID, COVID-19 status, age in years and sex. Where available, HLA class I and class II types were taken from metadata supplied by the sample provider and were not determined by assay-based typing.

TCRbeta CDR3 regions were amplified from genomic DNA using the immunoSEQ Assay, a bias-controlled multiplex PCR. Under the source paper's analysis protocol: Within the assay, amplification of reference gene primers was used to estimate how many nucleated cells each sample contained. Sequence reads were collapsed and filtered to measure the absolute abundance of every unique TCRbeta CDR3 rearrangement. For each sample, productive Simpson clonality was calculated by taking the square root of Simpson's diversity index across productive rearrangements. This immuneACCESS table, as held by TCRdb, lists in-frame sequences with V and J called but not all clones. Of the missing ones, under half trace to an unresolved V gene in checked studies; the others have no known cause. V and J calls and clone size are those listed in that table; D and trimming were worked out from the DNA. The table for this sample lists roughly 260,000 clones; about 80% of them were counted only once. The ten biggest clones cover 4.5% to 6% of the sample.

CDR1 and CDR2 (KGHDR, SFDVKD) derive from the germline V gene. The CDR3 contains 15 residues, cysteine and phenylalanine counted. Kept here is only the CDR3 DNA, which spans 45 bases and is read in frame from base 1. V loses 5 bases of germline sequence and J loses 4 bases, and the interval between the two ends is 15 bases. Regarding this clone: The specificity of this receptor is unknown. No much larger clone is present one base from it, and per-base qualities are unavailable.

The collaborating institutions used their own protocols to collect whole blood in K2EDTA tubes. For TCRbeta analysis, collaborators shipped samples in one of three forms: frozen whole blood, isolated PBMCs, or DNA extracted from either of those sample types. Results and caveats for the whole study, not just this receptor: The quantity of clinical and demographic metadata differed by source and by participant and was supplied without curation.

The sample taken for sequencing was peripheral blood. This clonotype originated in a woman aged 80 or over with active or convalescent COVID-19. The rearranged chain carries TRBV24-1 and TRBJ2-3; the D segment could be TRBD2, given 5 matching bases. The CDR3 region: CATSARASFADTQYF. The nucleotide sequence is given as TGTGCCACCAGTGCTCGGGCTAGCTTCGCAGATACGCAGTATTTT.